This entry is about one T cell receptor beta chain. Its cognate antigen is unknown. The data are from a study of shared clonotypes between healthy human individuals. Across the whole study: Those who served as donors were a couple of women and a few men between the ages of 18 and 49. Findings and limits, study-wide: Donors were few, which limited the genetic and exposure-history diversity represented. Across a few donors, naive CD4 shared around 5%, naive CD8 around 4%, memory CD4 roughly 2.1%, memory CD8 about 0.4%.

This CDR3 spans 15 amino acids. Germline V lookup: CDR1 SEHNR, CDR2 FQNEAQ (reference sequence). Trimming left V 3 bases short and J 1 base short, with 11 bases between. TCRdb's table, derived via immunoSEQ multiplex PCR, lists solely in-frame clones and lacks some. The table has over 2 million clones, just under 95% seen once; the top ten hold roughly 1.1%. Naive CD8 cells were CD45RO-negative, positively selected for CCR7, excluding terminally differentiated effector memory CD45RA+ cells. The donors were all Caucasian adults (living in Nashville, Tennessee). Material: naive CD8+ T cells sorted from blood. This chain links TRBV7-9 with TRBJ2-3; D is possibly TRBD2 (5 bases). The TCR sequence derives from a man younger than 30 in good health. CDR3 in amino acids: CASSLGYGGTDTQYF. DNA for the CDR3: TGTGCCAGCAGCTTGGGGTACGGGGGCACAGATACGCAGTATTTT.